Detailed here is one T cell receptor beta chain. The length of the CDR3 is 15 residues. V lost 4 bases, J lost 2 bases, and 14 bases lay in between. From germline, CDR1 is LNHDA and CDR2 SQIVND (reference sequence). The sample comes from a study of T-cell reconstitution after alpha-beta-depleted transplantation in children. The TCRbeta library incorporated unique molecular identifiers. TCRdb ran MiXCR on the PCR reads and lists one entry per CDR3 protein. Among just over 950,000 distinct CDR3 sequences listed, roughly 29% were seen once. This receptor was obtained from a boy under two years old who had a stem cell transplant for SCID, so the T cells may come from the graft donor. Material: PBMCs, mostly from graft donor cells, obtained 360 days after TCRalphabeta/CD19-depleted stem cell transplant. The J gene is TRBJ1-1, the V gene TRBV19; D perhaps matches TRBD1 (6 bases). CDR3 sequence (DNA): TGTGCCAGTAGTACCCTACAGGGAATAAACACTGAAGCTTTCTTT. Translation: CASSTLQGINTEAFF.